Each of the 13 T cell receptor beta chains below was sequenced from the same sample in a study of beta chain features in type 1 diabetes. As every portion of the isolated RNA was reverse transcribed, the sequencing read expressed TCRB transcripts. Sequencing used immunoSEQ multiplex PCR; TCRdb keeps in-frame clones, though not all of them. The sample records some 150,000 clones, about 10% being singletons. The source material was naive CD4+ T cells from blood. These receptor sequences come from a man aged 18 to 29 in good health.

In this sample, this clone turned up a few times. This rearrangement joins TRBV2 to TRBJ2-1; TRBD2 agrees at 8 bases. Per the germline V gene, CDR1 is SNHLY and CDR2 is FYNNEI. The CDR3 length is 16 residues. V gave up 2 bases and J gave up 6 bases; unmatched junction bases: 9. CDR3 sequence reads: CASSERSGLAGNEQFF. The CDR3 region has the DNA TGTGCCAGCAGTGAAAGGTCAGGACTAGCAGGCAATGAGCAGTTCTTC.

The chain recombines TRBV30 with TRBJ1-4; possible D gene TRBD1, 5 bases. The CDR3 runs to 13 residues. Per germline, CDR1 GTSNPN and CDR2 SVGIG (reference sequence). Trimming removed 2 bases at V and 5 bases at J, with 9 bases between. CDR3 amino acids: CAWSKGINEKLFF. The CDR3 DNA reads TGTGCCTGGAGTAAGGGGATAAATGAAAAACTGTTTTTT.

The chain is built from TRBV7-2 and TRBJ2-3; D is uncertain. V dropped 7 bases and J dropped 2 bases, with 4 bases sitting between them. CDR3 size: 11 residues. The germline gives CDR1 SGHTA, CDR2 FQGNSA. CDR3 sequence: CASTITDTQYF. CDR3 DNA sequence: TGTGCCAGCACCATCACAGATACGCAGTATTTT. Based on the CDR3 plus reference TRBV7-2 and TRBJ2-3, the full variable domain is GAGVSQSPSNKVTEKGKDVELRCDPISGHTALYWYRQSLGQGLEFLIYFQGNSAPDKSGLPSDRFSAERTGGSVSTLTIQRTQQEDSAVYLCASTITDTQYFGPGTRLTVL.

The chain has TRBV4-2 and TRBJ1-2, with D uncertain. The V end lost 0 bases, the J end lost 8 bases, and 19 bases lay between the germline ends. CDR1 LGHNA and CDR2 YNFKEQ come from the germline V gene. The CDR3 length is 16 residues. Here the CDR3 reads CASSQEMTSRLAGYTF. CDR3 bases: TGTGCCAGCAGCCAAGAAATGACATCCCGCCTCGCGGGCTACACCTTC.

V is TRBV6-6 and J is TRBJ2-5; no definite D call. Trimming took off 7 bases at V and 5 bases at J, with 14 bases between the two ends. Germline values: CDR1 MNHNY, CDR2 SVGAGI (reference sequence). The CDR3 consists of 13 residues. CDR3 coding DNA: TGTGCCAGCAAAGACCCATCGAGGGAGACCCAGTACTTC. It translates to CASKDPSRETQYF.

V and J are TRBV15 and TRBJ2-7, with D perhaps matching TRBD1 (5 bases). Trimming took off 0 bases at V and 3 bases at J, with 15 bases between the two ends. This CDR3 has 16 residues. Per the germline V gene, CDR1 is LNHNV and CDR2 is YYDKDF (reference sequence). The CDR3 coding sequence is TGTGCCACCAGCAGAGATCTTCTGGACACAAACTACGAGCAGTACTTC. Translating it yields CATSRDLLDTNYEQYF. The full variable domain, its missing parts supplied by reference TRBV15 and TRBJ2-7, is DAMVIQNPRYQVTQFGKPVTLSCSQTLNHNVMYWYQQKSSQAPKLLFHYYDKDFNNEADTPDNFQSRRPNTSFCFLDIRSPGLGDTAMYLCATSRDLLDTNYEQYFGPGTRLTVT.

The rearrangement uses TRBV19 and TRBJ1-1; tentatively, D is TRBD1 (5 bases). The CDR3 sequence is 14 residues long. Germline CDR1 LNHDA, CDR2 SQIVND (reference sequence). V was cut by 7 bases and J by 7 bases, with 19 bases left in between. This chain's CDR3 is CASTSGGDWGEAFF. The CDR3 nucleotides read TGTGCCAGTACCAGCGGGGGGGATTGGGGTGAAGCTTTCTTT.

This clone was seen a handful of times. The chain carries TRBV5-6 and TRBJ1-3, with D uncertain. The CDR3 is 14 amino acids. From germline, CDR1 is SGHDT and CDR2 YYEEEE. Trimming took 1 base from V and 0 from J, leaving 5 bases between them. The CDR3 region is CASSLPFSGNTIYF. CDR3 sequence (DNA): TGTGCCAGCAGCTTGCCGTTCTCTGGAAACACCATATATTTT.

This clone was observed a few times. The gene calls are TRBV28 and TRBJ1-2, with 7 bases identical to TRBD1. V shed 5 bases and J 2 bases; nucleotides not matched to a gene: 5. The CDR3 length is 14 residues. Germline CDR1 is MDHEN and CDR2 is SYDVKM. The CDR3 nucleotides read TGTGCCAGCAGTCCACCGGGACAGAACTATGGCTACACCTTC. Its translation: CASSPPGQNYGYTF.

This clone was counted at least ten times. The genes are TRBV4-3 and TRBJ1-2; no clear D. Trimming took off 5 bases at V and 7 bases at J, with 14 bases between the two ends. Germline V lookup: CDR1 LGHNA, CDR2 YSLEER. This CDR3 region has 13 residues. The DNA for the CDR3 is TGCGCCAGCAGCTCGTCGGCGGGTACTGGCTACACCTTC. Protein product: CASSSSAGTGYTF.

J is TRBJ2-5 and V is TRBV18; D is unclear. The J call could be wrong; TRBJ2-7 is a better fit for the DNA end. The CDR3 totals 13 residues. Germline CDR1 KGHSH, CDR2 LQKENI. The CDR3: CASSPWGSYEQYF. The CDR3 DNA reads TGTGCCAGCTCACCATGGGGCTCCTACGAGCAGTACTTC.

The V and J genes are TRBV18 and TRBJ1-1, with 11 bases matching TRBD1. This CDR3 spans 17 amino acids. Germline V CDR1 and CDR2: KGHSH, LQKENI. Germline trimming cut 6 bases from V and 0 bases from J; bases unmatched to any gene: 9. The DNA for the CDR3 is TGTGCCAGCTCCCCAGGACAGGGGGCAGGGATGAACACTGAAGCTTTCTTT. This gives the protein CASSPGQGAGMNTEAFF.

This clone was observed a handful of times. The chain combines TRBV9 with TRBJ2-2, with 9 nucleotides matching TRBD2. V shed 0 bases, J shed 5 bases, and the junction held 11 bases outside the gene matches. Germline V gene sequence: CDR1 SGDLS, CDR2 YYNGEE. The CDR3 covers 18 residues. CDR3 in amino acids: CASSVAGTSPRRTGELFF. The CDR3 region has the DNA TGTGCCAGCAGCGTAGCCGGGACTAGCCCAAGGAGAACCGGGGAGCTGTTTTTT.